The TCR beta chain described here comes from a study of blood T cell repertoires in COVID-19. Method: immunoSEQ multiplex PCR; TCRdb's copy keeps in-frame clones and lacks some. The sample includes roughly 130,000 clones, around 87% of them seen just once. Sequencing was done on a sample of peripheral blood. This receptor was taken from a woman aged 55-75 years with acute or convalescent COVID-19.

This CDR3 reads CATSGGQGSGYTF. CDR3 sequence (DNA): TGTGCCACCAGCGGGGGACAGGGCTCTGGCTACACCTTC. The chain has TRBV15 and TRBJ1-2; the match to TRBD1 covers 9 bases. CDR3 length: 13 amino acids. Germline values: CDR1 LNHNV, CDR2 YYDKDF (reference sequence). The J segment lost 7 bases and the V segment lost 5 bases, leaving 5 bases of the junction unmatched.